This T cell receptor (beta chain) was sequenced during a study of blood T cell repertoires in COVID-19. Across the study: Acute and convalescent COVID-19 specimens originated in the United States, Italy and Spain. PBMCs, B-cell-depleted T cells, or T cells were the source of the cDNA or gDNA that made up the material.

Trimming cost V 1 base and J 4 bases; bases outside gene matches: 6. The CDR3 totals 16 residues. Germline loops: CDR1 SGHVS, CDR2 FQNEAQ. Original analysis: Nucleated cell counts were estimated from reference gene primer amplification. Sequenced by immunoSEQ multiplex PCR; TCRdb stores in-frame clones only, minus some. V, J and clone size reflect that table, while D and trimming were determined from the DNA. This sample has some 110,000 clones, with roughly 80% found just once. The sequence was obtained from a man aged 50 to 60 with acute or convalescent COVID-19. The sample comprised peripheral blood. V gene TRBV7-8 combines with J gene TRBJ1-2; 10 bases agree with TRBD1. DNA of the CDR3: TGTGCCAGCAGCTTAGGACAGGGGGCGCCCAGCTATGGCTACACCTTC. It translates to CASSLGQGAPSYGYTF.